Listed below are T cell receptor beta chains from one sample, sequenced in a study of blood T cells in healthy people across ages. TCRdb reprocessed the 5' RACE reads via MiXCR and lists one record per CDR3 protein. The sample holds 580,000 or so distinct CDR3 sequences, 47% seen once. Sequenced material: blood. These receptors originate from a man at least 80 years old in good health. The CDR3 runs from the conserved cysteine through the conserved F or W. The D gene is left open where the match is weak. Clone size is stated in some rows and not others, as once, few, many or a class when expanded.

clone_size: .
d_call: .
j_call: TRBJ2-1
v_call: TRBV21-1
cdr3_nt: TGTGCCAGCAGGGTAGGAGGGAGCAATGAGCAGTTCTTC
cdr3_aa: CASRVGGSNEQFF

clone_size: .
d_call: TRBD2
j_call: TRBJ2-7
v_call: TRBV7-9
cdr3_nt: TGTGCCAGCAGCTTAGCGCTAGCGGGAGGCTCCAATGAGCAGTACTTC
cdr3_aa: CASSLALAGGSNEQYF

clone_size: many
d_call: .
j_call: TRBJ2-7
v_call: TRBV29-1
cdr3_nt: TGCAGCGTTGGGACAGTAACCGAGCAGTACTTC
cdr3_aa: CSVGTVTEQYF

clone_size: few
d_call: .
j_call: TRBJ2-1
v_call: TRBV7-2
cdr3_nt: TGTGCCAGCAGCTTACGGTTGTGGGCCAACAACAATGAGCAGTTCTTC
cdr3_aa: CASSLRLWANNNEQFF

clone_size: .
d_call: .
j_call: TRBJ1-1
v_call: TRBV20-1
cdr3_nt: TGCAGTGCCACGCCTGACACGTACACTGAAGCTTTCTTT
cdr3_aa: CSATPDTYTEAFF

clone_size: once
d_call: TRBD2
j_call: TRBJ2-7
v_call: TRBV6-5
cdr3_nt: TGTGTCAGCAGTTTAACTAGCGAGGCCTACAATGAGCAGTACTTC
cdr3_aa: CVSSLTSEAYNEQYF

clone_size: .
d_call: TRBD1
j_call: TRBJ1-2
v_call: TRBV12-3/TRBV12-4
cdr3_nt: TGTGCCAGCAGCAGAGACAGGGCCGATGGCTACACCTTC
cdr3_aa: CASSRDRADGYTF

clone_size: .
d_call: .
j_call: TRBJ2-7
v_call: TRBV29-1
cdr3_nt: TGCAGCGTTCTGTTAAGGGCAGACCCTTCCGAGCAGTACTTC
cdr3_aa: CSVLLRADPSEQYF

clone_size: few
d_call: .
j_call: TRBJ2-5
v_call: TRBV6-5
cdr3_nt: TGTGCCAGCAAGAGAGCCCCTAGCGCAGGAGAGACCCAGTACTTC
cdr3_aa: CASKRAPSAGETQYF

clone_size: many
d_call: TRBD1
j_call: TRBJ1-2
v_call: TRBV20-1
cdr3_nt: TGCAGTGCCCAAGGAGGGCAGGGGGGCAGGGGGAACTATGGCTACACCTTC
cdr3_aa: CSAQGGQGGRGNYGYTF

clone_size: .
d_call: TRBD2
j_call: TRBJ2-7
v_call: TRBV28
cdr3_nt: TGTGCCAGCACGGGGGGGCTCTCCTACGAGCAGTACTTC
cdr3_aa: CASTGGLSYEQYF

clone_size: .
d_call: TRBD2
j_call: TRBJ2-5
v_call: TRBV14
cdr3_nt: TGTGCCAGCAGCCCCGGACTAGCGGGAATATCAGAGACCCAGTACTTC
cdr3_aa: CASSPGLAGISETQYF

clone_size: .
d_call: TRBD1
j_call: TRBJ1-2
v_call: TRBV7-9
cdr3_nt: TGTGCCAGCAGCTTAGCCCCGGGACAGGGGGAGTATGGCTACACCTTC
cdr3_aa: CASSLAPGQGEYGYTF

clone_size: .
d_call: .
j_call: TRBJ2-1
v_call: TRBV6-6
cdr3_nt: TGTGCCAGCAGTGACAGGATGTACAATGAGCAGTTCTTC
cdr3_aa: CASSDRMYNEQFF

clone_size: .
d_call: TRBD1
j_call: TRBJ1-2
v_call: TRBV5-1
cdr3_nt: TGCGCCAGCAGCTTCGGGACAGGGAGACTCCGGGGTGGCTACACCTTC
cdr3_aa: CASSFGTGRLRGGYTF

clone_size: few
d_call: .
j_call: TRBJ2-5
v_call: TRBV7-2
cdr3_nt: TGTGCCAGCAGCTTAACTAGGGGGGCAGAGACCCAGTACTTC
cdr3_aa: CASSLTRGAETQYF

clone_size: few
d_call: .
j_call: TRBJ2-1
v_call: TRBV7-3
cdr3_nt: TGTGCCAGCAGCCTTATAGGAGATGAGCAGTTCTTC
cdr3_aa: CASSLIGDEQFF

clone_size: .
d_call: TRBD2
j_call: TRBJ2-3
v_call: TRBV4-3
cdr3_nt: TGCGCCAGCAGCCAAGATTATGCGGGGGGCGAGCAGTATTTT
cdr3_aa: CASSQDYAGGEQYF

clone_size: few
d_call: TRBD1
j_call: TRBJ2-3
v_call: TRBV29-1
cdr3_nt: TGCAGCGTTGAAAGACAGGGAATTTCAGATACGCAGTATTTT
cdr3_aa: CSVERQGISDTQYF

clone_size: .
d_call: .
j_call: TRBJ2-3
v_call: TRBV7-3
cdr3_nt: TGTGCCAGCAGCGCCGGACAGCAACCGTCAGATACGCAGTATTTT
cdr3_aa: CASSAGQQPSDTQYF

clone_size: .
d_call: .
j_call: TRBJ1-4
v_call: TRBV5-1
cdr3_nt: TGCGCCAGCAGCGGACAAGGTGAAAAACTGTTTTTT
cdr3_aa: CASSGQGEKLFF

clone_size: .
d_call: .
j_call: TRBJ2-5
v_call: TRBV7-3
cdr3_nt: TGTGCCAGCAGCTTACAGTGGGGGGCGCGAGAGACCCAGTACTTC
cdr3_aa: CASSLQWGARETQYF

clone_size: .
d_call: .
j_call: TRBJ1-5
v_call: TRBV12-3/TRBV12-4
cdr3_nt: TGTGCCAGCAGCCTTGGACAGTCAGGCAGTCAGCCCCAGCATTTT
cdr3_aa: CASSLGQSGSQPQHF

clone_size: few
d_call: .
j_call: TRBJ2-1
v_call: TRBV5-1
cdr3_nt: TGCGCCAGCAGCTTGGTGCAGGGACATTTAGGGGAGCAGTTCTTC
cdr3_aa: CASSLVQGHLGEQFF

clone_size: .
d_call: TRBD1
j_call: TRBJ2-7
v_call: TRBV10-3
cdr3_nt: TGTGCCATCAGTGAGTCGACAGGGATAGGCGAGCAGTACTTC
cdr3_aa: CAISESTGIGEQYF

clone_size: once
d_call: .
j_call: TRBJ2-1
v_call: TRBV20-1
cdr3_nt: TGCAGTGCTAGCCCCGAAGATGAGCAGTTCTTC
cdr3_aa: CSASPEDEQFF